These 25 T cell receptor beta chains came from one sample sequenced in a study of T cells in Graves' hyperthyroidism and ophthalmopathy. Researchers took RNA transcripts and amplified the TCR beta CDR3 regions from them. The TCR CDR3 first-round RT-PCR relied on the HTBI primer set. TCRdb fed the multiplex PCR reads into MiXCR, producing one record per CDR3 protein. Here the sample spans hundreds of thousands of distinct CDR3 sequences, about 14% being singletons. Sequenced sample: blood. The receptor source for this set is a woman between 18 and 29 years old with Graves' hyperthyroidism.

This chain links TRBV11-2 with TRBJ2-1; D is perhaps TRBD2 (7 bases). The CDR3 consists of 13 residues. Germline assignment: CDR1 SGHAT and CDR2 FQNNGV. V lost 2 bases and J lost 10, with 12 bases in between. The CDR3 sequence is CASSLRGAYEQFF. The CDR3, as DNA: TGTGCCAGCAGCTTACGGGGGGCCTACGAGCAGTTCTTC. Using reference TRBV11-2 and TRBJ2-1 for the parts outside the CDR3, the full variable domain is EAGVAQSPRYKIIEKRQSVAFWCNPISGHATLYWYQQILGQGPKLLIQFQNNGVVDDSQLPKDRFSAERLKGVDSTLKIQPAKLEDSAVYLCASSLRGAYEQFFGPGTRLTVL.

Note on this clonotype: This may arise from a read error, as a much more abundant clone is one base away. V gene TRBV12-3 or TRBV12-4 combines with J gene TRBJ1-1, with D uncertain. The CDR3 has 12 residues. The ends were cut back, 3 bases at V and 6 bases at J, with 8 bases in the middle. The CDR3 region is CASSFWDAEAFF. Here the CDR3 DNA reads TGTGCCAGCAGTTTTTGGGATGCTGAAGCTTTCTTT.

This clonotype was observed at least ten times. This sequence joins TRBV29-1 and TRBJ2-5; no clear D gene. V was shortened by 7 bases and J by 6 bases, with 15 bases between the two germline ends. CDR3 length: 12 amino acids. Germline V gene lookup returns CDR1 SQVTM and CDR2 ANQGSEA. The CDR3 is CSAAPTEKTQYF. The CDR3 bases are TGCAGCGCCGCCCCTACGGAGAAGACCCAGTACTTC.

This clonotype was seen a few times. Without the conserved terminal phenylalanine or tryptophan, this CDR3 likely stems from a read error. The genes are TRBV10-2 and TRBJ2-7; TRBD1 is a possible D gene (6 bases). This CDR3 is 15 amino acids long. CDR1 WSHSY and CDR2 SAAADI come from the germline V gene. V was trimmed by 6 bases and J by 4 bases, leaving 19 bases between them. CDR3 sequence: CASRGPPGASYEQYL. Written as DNA, the CDR3 is TGCGCCAGCAGGGGCCCGCCAGGGGCTTCTTACGAGCAGTACCTC.

For this clonotype: At one end the junction does not follow the germline gene, possibly because of a read error. This chain links TRBV6-6 with TRBJ1-5, with D tentatively TRBD1 (5 bases). Germline lookup yields CDR1 MNHNY and CDR2 SVGAGI (reference sequence). This CDR3 has 15 residues. The CDR3 here is CTSSYSSRVGQPQHF. The DNA of the CDR3 is TGTACCAGCAGTTACTCGAGCAGGGTAGGTCAGCCCCAGCATTTT.

This clonotype occurred many times. The chain couples TRBV28 to TRBJ2-5, with unresolved D. Deletions cut 4 bases from V and 9 bases from J, with 12 bases between. This CDR3 has 12 amino acids. Germline CDR1 reads MDHEN; CDR2 reads SYDVKM. The CDR3 spells CASSSRLGAQYF. Written as DNA, the CDR3 is TGTGCCAGCAGTTCCCGCCTTGGGGCCCAGTACTTC.

This clonotype was observed at least ten times. V usage is TRBV7-2 and J usage is TRBJ2-1; D uncertain. The CDR3 is 14 residues long. Trimming took 3 bases from V and 0 from J, leaving 6 bases between them. Germline assignment: CDR1 SGHTA and CDR2 FQGNSA. Written as DNA, the CDR3 is TGTGCCAGCAGCTTCTCACTCTCCTACAATGAGCAGTTCTTC. It specifies CASSFSLSYNEQFF.

CDR3 in amino acids: CATPLQGFETQYF. The CDR3 region has the DNA TGTGCCACCCCCCTGCAGGGGTTCGAGACCCAGTACTTC. This rearrangement joins TRBV24-1 to TRBJ2-5; D might be TRBD1 (6 bases). Trimming shortened V by 9 bases and J by 5 bases, and 15 bases separated the two germline ends. Germline assignment: CDR1 KGHDR and CDR2 SFDVKD. This CDR3 spans 13 amino acids.

There are many counts of this clonotype. The V and J genes are TRBV18 and TRBJ1-2; TRBD1 matches 10 bases. The CDR3 is 13 residues long. Germline loops: CDR1 KGHSH, CDR2 LQKENI. The ends lost 3 bases at V and 5 bases at J; junction bases unmatched: 0. CDR3: CASSPGQGYGYTF. The CDR3, as DNA: TGTGCCAGCTCACCGGGACAGGGGTATGGCTACACCTTC.

This clonotype was detected many times. The genes are TRBV2 and TRBJ2-2; TRBD2 agrees at 9 bases. V lost 10 bases, J lost 4 bases, and 7 bases stayed unmatched. CDR3 size: 14 residues. Germline values: CDR1 SNHLY, CDR2 FYNNEI. CDR3 DNA: TGTGCCACAAAGGGACTAGCCGGCACCGGGGAGCTGTTTTTT. Amino acid sequence: CATKGLAGTGELFF.

This clonotype showed up many times. The chain combines TRBV12-3 or TRBV12-4 with TRBJ2-1, with TRBD2 identical over 7 bases. J gave up 4 bases and V 5 bases, and 8 bases lay outside the gene matches. CDR3 size: 15 residues. The CDR3: CASSPPGLQYNEQFF. CDR3 bases: TGTGCCAGCAGTCCCCCGGGACTACAATACAATGAGCAGTTCTTC.

The chain recombines TRBV29-1 with TRBJ2-3; 12 bases map to TRBD2. This CDR3 spans 13 amino acids. CDR1 is SQVTM and CDR2 is ANQGSEA in the germline V gene. The ends lost 7 bases at V and 4 bases at J; junction bases unmatched: 3. The CDR3 DNA follows: TGCAGCGGACTAGCGGGAGTTCCAGATACGCAGTATTTT. Its translation is CSGLAGVPDTQYF.

This clonotype was counted ten times or more. The V call is TRBV27, the J call TRBJ1-1; possibly TRBD1 for D (5 bases). V lost 0 bases, J lost 6 bases, and 14 bases lay in between. Germline CDR1 reads MNHEY; CDR2 reads SMNVEV (reference sequence). The CDR3 is 15 amino acids. The CDR3 bases are TGTGCCAGCAGTTTATCCTCGGGGGGAGCCGCTGAAGCTTTCTTT. Translation gives CASSLSSGGAAEAFF.

This clonotype was picked up many times. This chain joins TRBV3-1 and TRBJ2-3; D is possibly TRBD2 (5 bases). This CDR3 is built from 20 residues. Looked up from germline, CDR1 is LGHDT and CDR2 is YNNKEL (reference sequence). The V end lost 2 bases, the J end lost 2 bases, and 26 bases lay between the germline ends. CDR3 in amino acids: CASSQPPEGSTKWNTDTQYF. In DNA form, the CDR3 reads TGTGCCAGCAGCCAACCCCCAGAGGGTTCGACGAAATGGAACACAGATACGCAGTATTTT.

In this sample, this clonotype turned up a few times. The V call is TRBV7-2, the J call TRBJ2-7; TRBD2 aligns across 8 bases. This CDR3 spans 15 amino acids. Losses at the gene ends were 5 bases for V and 2 bases for J; bases not matched to a gene: 8. Germline lookup yields CDR1 SGHTA and CDR2 FQGNSA. The CDR3: CASSRNSGSPYEQYF. The CDR3 DNA sequence: TGTGCCAGCAGCCGCAACAGCGGGAGCCCCTACGAGCAGTACTTC.

Many counts were recorded for this clonotype. The chain has TRBV2 and TRBJ2-2; 11 nucleotides align to TRBD1. With 4 bases clipped from V and 7 bases from J, the junction kept 5 bases outside the gene matches. CDR1 is SNHLY and CDR2 is FYNNEI in the germline V gene. The CDR3 consists of 15 residues. The CDR3 coding sequence is TGTGCCAGCAGTGGGACAGGGGGCCCTCTCGGGGAGCTGTTTTTT. This encodes CASSGTGGPLGELFF. The full variable domain, rest sourced from reference TRBV2 and TRBJ2-2, is EPEVTQTPSHQVTQMGQEVILRCVPISNHLYFYWYRQILGQKVEFLVSFYNNEISEKSEIFDDQFSVERPDGSNFTLKIRSTKLEDSAMYFCASSGTGGPLGELFFGEGSRLTVL.

The chain employs TRBV28 and TRBJ2-7; 10 bases are a match to TRBD1. Germline V gene data show CDR1 as MDHEN and CDR2 as SYDVKM. The CDR3 extends over 15 amino acids. V shed 6 bases and J 4 bases; nucleotides not matched to a gene: 9. CDR3 in amino acids: CASRPTGGGSYEQYF. The CDR3 DNA follows: TGTGCCAGCAGACCGACAGGGGGCGGTTCGTACGAGCAGTACTTC.

Comment on this clonotype: This may arise from a read error, as a much more abundant clone is one base away. CDR3 nucleotides: TGTGCCAGCAGAGCACTAGCGGGAGGTGACAATGAGCAGTTCTTC. Its translation: CASRALAGGDNEQFF. The chain carries TRBV2 and TRBJ2-1; 12 bases map to TRBD2. V gave up 6 bases and J gave up 5 bases; unmatched junction bases: 5. Germline V gives CDR1 SNHLY, CDR2 FYNNEI. The CDR3 consists of 15 residues. Full variable domain (missing parts from reference TRBV2 and TRBJ2-1): EPEVTQTPSHQVTQMGQEVILRCVPISNHLYFYWYRQILGQKVEFLVSFYNNEISEKSEIFDDQFSVERPDGSNFTLKIRSTKLEDSAMYFCASRALAGGDNEQFFGPGTRLTVL.

This chain uses TRBV20-1 with TRBJ1-5, with D possibly being TRBD1 (6 bases). Germline V lookup: CDR1 DFQATT, CDR2 SNEGSKA (reference sequence). The CDR3 has 15 residues. Between the trimmed V and J ends, which lost 6 bases and 0 bases, there was a span of 15 bases. The CDR3 sequence: CSAIHRVNSNQPQHF. The CDR3 coding sequence is TGCAGTGCCATACACAGGGTCAATAGCAATCAGCCCCAGCATTTT.

At least ten counts were recorded for this clonotype. The chain recombines TRBV29-1 with TRBJ1-1; D is ambiguous. V lost 4 bases and J lost 3, with 9 bases in between. The CDR3 is 12 residues long. Germline V CDR1 and CDR2: SQVTM, ANQGSEA. The CDR3 here is CSVVKGDTEAFF. The CDR3, as DNA: TGCAGCGTTGTGAAGGGAGACACTGAAGCTTTCTTT.

The genes are TRBV7-6 and TRBJ2-3; D is possibly TRBD1 (6 bases). CDR3 length equals 16 residues. V lost 4 bases to trimming and J lost 0 bases, with 14 bases between them. Germline V gives CDR1 SGHVS, CDR2 FNYEAQ. CDR3 sequence (DNA): TGTGCCAGCAGCTCAAGACAGGTCTGGAGCACAGATACGCAGTATTTT. It specifies CASSSRQVWSTDTQYF. Using reference TRBV7-6 and TRBJ2-3 for the parts outside the CDR3, the full variable domain is GAGVSQSPRYKVTKRGQDVALRCDPISGHVSLYWYRQALGQGPEFLTYFNYEAQQDKSGLPNDRFSAERPEGSISTLTIQRTEQRDSAMYRCASSSRQVWSTDTQYFGPGTRLTVL.

There are many counts of this clonotype. The chain carries TRBV6-1 and TRBJ2-5; 8 bases line up with TRBD2. CDR1 and CDR2 from the germline V gene are MNHNS and SASEGT. This CDR3 contains 14 residues. V trimming: 5 bases; J trimming: 3 bases; junction bases outside the gene matches: 5. The CDR3 DNA reads TGTGCCAGCAGTCCGGGACTAGAGAAAGAGACCCAGTACTTC. This sequence encodes CASSPGLEKETQYF.

The chain has TRBV28 and TRBJ1-4; no clear D gene. The ends were cut back, 7 bases at V and 0 bases at J, with 12 bases in the middle. Germline V CDR1 and CDR2: MDHEN, SYDVKM. The CDR3 is made up of 15 amino acids. Here the CDR3 reads CASTNRRATNEKLFF. In DNA form, the CDR3 reads TGTGCCAGCACCAATCGTAGAGCAACTAATGAAAAACTGTTTTTT.

The chain is built from TRBV5-4 and TRBJ2-1, with D perhaps given as TRBD1 or TRBD2 (5 bases each). Per germline, CDR1 SGHNT and CDR2 YYREEE (reference sequence). This CDR3 spans 16 amino acids. Trimming took 0 bases from V and 5 from J, leaving 15 bases between them. The CDR3 bases are TGTGCCAGCAGCTTGGGTGGGACGGCGGCCCACAATGAGCAGTTCTTC. It yields the protein CASSLGGTAAHNEQFF.

The chain carries TRBV7-9 and TRBJ2-5; no firm D call. Germline-derived CDR1 and CDR2 are SEHNR and FQNEAQ (reference sequence). The V and J ends lost 1 base and 5 bases respectively, with 11 bases between them. This CDR3 is built from 14 residues. CDR3 DNA sequence: TGTGCCAGCAGCTTAGTCCCCCGAACGGAGACCCAGTACTTC. It specifies CASSLVPRTETQYF.